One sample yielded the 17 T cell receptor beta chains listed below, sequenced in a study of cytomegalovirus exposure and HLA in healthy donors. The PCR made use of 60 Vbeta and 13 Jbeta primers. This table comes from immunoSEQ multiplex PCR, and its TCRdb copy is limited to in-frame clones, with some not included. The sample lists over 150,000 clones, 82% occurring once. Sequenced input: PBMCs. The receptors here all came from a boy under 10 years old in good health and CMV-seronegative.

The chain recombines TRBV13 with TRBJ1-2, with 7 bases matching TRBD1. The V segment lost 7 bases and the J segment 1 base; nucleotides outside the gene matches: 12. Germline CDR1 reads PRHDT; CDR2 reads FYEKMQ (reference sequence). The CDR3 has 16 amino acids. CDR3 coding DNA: TGTGCCAGCACTCAAAGTCCCGGGACAGATAACTATGGCTACACCTTC. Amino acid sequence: CASTQSPGTDNYGYTF.

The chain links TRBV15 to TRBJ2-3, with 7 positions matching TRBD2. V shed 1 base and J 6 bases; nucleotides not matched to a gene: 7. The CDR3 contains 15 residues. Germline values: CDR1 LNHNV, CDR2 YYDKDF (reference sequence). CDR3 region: CATSRVAGGPDTQYF. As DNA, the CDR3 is TGTGCCACCAGCAGAGTAGCGGGTGGTCCCGATACGCAGTATTTT.

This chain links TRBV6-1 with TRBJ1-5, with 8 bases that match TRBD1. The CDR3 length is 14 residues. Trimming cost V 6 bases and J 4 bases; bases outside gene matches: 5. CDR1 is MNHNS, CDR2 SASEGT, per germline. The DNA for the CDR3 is TGTGCCAGCAGAAGACAGGGGACAAATCAGCCCCAGCATTTT. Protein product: CASRRQGTNQPQHF.

The CDR3 spells CAISESGGPQHF. For the CDR3, the DNA is TGTGCCATCAGTGAGTCAGGGGGACCCCAGCATTTT. The chain has TRBV10-3 and TRBJ1-5, with TRBD1 as a possible D gene (6 bases). V was clipped by 0 bases and J by 10 bases, with 7 bases between them. CDR3 length equals 12 residues. Per the germline V gene, CDR1 is ENHRY and CDR2 is SYGVKD.

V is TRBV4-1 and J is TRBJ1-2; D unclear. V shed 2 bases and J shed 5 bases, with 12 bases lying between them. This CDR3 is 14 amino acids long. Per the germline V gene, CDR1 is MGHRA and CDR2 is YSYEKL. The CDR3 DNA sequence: TGCGCCAGCAGCCAAACTAGGGAATGGTATGGCTACACCTTC. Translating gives CASSQTREWYGYTF.

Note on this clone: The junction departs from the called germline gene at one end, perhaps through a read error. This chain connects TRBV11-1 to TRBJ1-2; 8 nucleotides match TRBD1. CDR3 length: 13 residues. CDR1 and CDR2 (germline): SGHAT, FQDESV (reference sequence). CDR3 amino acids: CASSSTVPGQDIF. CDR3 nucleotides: TGTGCCAGCAGCTCCACAGTCCCGGGACAGGACATCTTC. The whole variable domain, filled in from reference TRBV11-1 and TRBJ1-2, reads EAEVAQSPRYKITEKSQAVAFWCDPISGHATLYWYRQILGQGPELLVQFQDESVVDDSQLPKDRFSAERLKGVDSTLKIQPAELGDSAMYLCASSSTVPGQDIFGSGTRLTVV.

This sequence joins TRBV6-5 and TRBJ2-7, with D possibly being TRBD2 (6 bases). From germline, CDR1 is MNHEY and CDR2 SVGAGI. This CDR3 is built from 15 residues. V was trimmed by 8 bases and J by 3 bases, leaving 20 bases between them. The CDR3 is CASATLGSGGYEQYF. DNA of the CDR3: TGTGCCAGCGCAACCCTGGGGTCCGGGGGCTACGAGCAGTACTTC.

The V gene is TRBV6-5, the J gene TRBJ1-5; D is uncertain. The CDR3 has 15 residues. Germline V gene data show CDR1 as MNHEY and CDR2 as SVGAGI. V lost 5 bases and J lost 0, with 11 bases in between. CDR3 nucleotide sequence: TGTGCCAGCAGTCCCGACTGGTATAGCAATCAGCCCCAGCATTTT. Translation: CASSPDWYSNQPQHF.

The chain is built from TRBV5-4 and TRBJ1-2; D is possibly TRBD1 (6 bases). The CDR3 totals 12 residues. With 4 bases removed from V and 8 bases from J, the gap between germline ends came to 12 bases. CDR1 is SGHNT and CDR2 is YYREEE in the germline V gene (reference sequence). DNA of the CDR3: TGTGCCAGCAGCACAGGGACGGGGGGCTACACCTTC. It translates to CASSTGTGGYTF.

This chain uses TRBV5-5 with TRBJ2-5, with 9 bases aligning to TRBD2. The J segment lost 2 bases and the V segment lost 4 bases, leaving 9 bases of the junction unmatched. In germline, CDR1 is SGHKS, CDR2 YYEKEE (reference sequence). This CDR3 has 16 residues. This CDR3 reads CASSPGGGGEQETQYF. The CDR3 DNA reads TGTGCCAGCAGCCCGGGGGGCGGGGGGGAACAAGAGACCCAGTACTTC.

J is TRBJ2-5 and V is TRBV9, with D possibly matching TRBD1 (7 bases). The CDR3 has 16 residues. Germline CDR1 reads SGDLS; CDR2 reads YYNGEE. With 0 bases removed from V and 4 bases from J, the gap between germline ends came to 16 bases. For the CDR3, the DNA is TGTGCCAGCAGCGTAGGGGGCAGGGGGGTGGGAGAGACCCAGTACTTC. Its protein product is CASSVGGRGVGETQYF.

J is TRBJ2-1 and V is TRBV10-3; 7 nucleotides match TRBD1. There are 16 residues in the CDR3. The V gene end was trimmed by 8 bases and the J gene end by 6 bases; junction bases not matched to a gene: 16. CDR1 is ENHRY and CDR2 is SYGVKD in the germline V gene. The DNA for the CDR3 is TGTGCCATCTTAGGGAACCGGACAGGAAAAATCAATGAGCAGTTCTTC. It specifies CAILGNRTGKINEQFF.

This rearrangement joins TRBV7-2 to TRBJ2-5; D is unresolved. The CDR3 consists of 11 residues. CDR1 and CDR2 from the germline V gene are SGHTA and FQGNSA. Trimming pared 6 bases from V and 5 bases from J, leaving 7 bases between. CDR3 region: CASSSLETQYF. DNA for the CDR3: TGTGCCAGCAGTTCCCTTGAGACCCAGTACTTC. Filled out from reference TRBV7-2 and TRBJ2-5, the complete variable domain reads GAGVSQSPSNKVTEKGKDVELRCDPISGHTALYWYRQSLGQGLEFLIYFQGNSAPDKSGLPSDRFSAERTGGSVSTLTIQRTQQEDSAVYLCASSSLETQYFGPGTRLLVL.

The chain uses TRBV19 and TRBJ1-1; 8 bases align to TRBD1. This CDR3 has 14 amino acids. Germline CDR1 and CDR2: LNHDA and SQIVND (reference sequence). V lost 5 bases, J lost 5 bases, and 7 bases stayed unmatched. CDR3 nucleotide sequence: TGTGCCAGTAGTCTAACAGGGGGTCGGACTGAAGCTTTCTTT. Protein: CASSLTGGRTEAFF.

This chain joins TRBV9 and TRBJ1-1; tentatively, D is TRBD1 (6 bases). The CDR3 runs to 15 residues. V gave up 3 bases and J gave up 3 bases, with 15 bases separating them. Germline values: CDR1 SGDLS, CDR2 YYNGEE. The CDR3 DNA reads TGTGCCAGCAGCGACCATTCTGGACAGTACACTGAAGCTTTCTTT. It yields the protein CASSDHSGQYTEAFF.

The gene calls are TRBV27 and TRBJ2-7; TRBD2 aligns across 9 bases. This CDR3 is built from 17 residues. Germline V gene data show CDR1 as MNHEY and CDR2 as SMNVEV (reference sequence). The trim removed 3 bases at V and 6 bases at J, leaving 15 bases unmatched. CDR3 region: CASSFSPRSGGWLEQYF. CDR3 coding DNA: TGTGCCAGCAGTTTCTCCCCACGGAGCGGGGGGTGGCTCGAGCAGTACTTC.

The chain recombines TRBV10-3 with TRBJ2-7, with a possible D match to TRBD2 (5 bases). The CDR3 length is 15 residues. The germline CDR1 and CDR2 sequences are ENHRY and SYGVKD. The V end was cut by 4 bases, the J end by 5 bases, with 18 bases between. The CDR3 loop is CAISGLGDGGHEQYF. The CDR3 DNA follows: TGTGCCATCAGTGGGCTGGGAGACGGTGGGCACGAGCAGTACTTC.